A single sample is the source of the 32 T cell receptor beta chains below, sequenced in a study of cytomegalovirus exposure and HLA in healthy donors. PCR was performed using 60 Vbeta and 13 Jbeta primers. Assay used: immunoSEQ multiplex PCR; TCRdb lists only in-frame clones, some missing. The sample holds about 200,000 clones, 12% seen once. The specimen sequenced was PBMCs. These receptors came from a man aged 50 or older in good health and CMV-seropositive.

The V gene is TRBV6-5, the J gene TRBJ1-2, with a possible D match to TRBD1 (5 bases). V gave up 0 bases and J gave up 5 bases, with 10 bases separating them. The CDR3 extends over 14 amino acids. From germline, CDR1 is MNHEY and CDR2 SVGAGI. The CDR3 reads CASSYSISGYGYTF. In DNA, the CDR3 is TGTGCCAGCAGTTACTCGATTTCAGGGTATGGCTACACCTTC.

Turning to this clone: This sample includes further DNA sequences coding for the same CDR3. V gene TRBV5-1 combines with J gene TRBJ1-1, with 7 bases fitting TRBD1. The V gene end was trimmed by 0 bases and the J gene end by 1 base; junction bases not matched to a gene: 6. CDR1 and CDR2 from the germline V gene are SGHRS and YFSETQ. The CDR3 spans 16 residues. The CDR3: CASSLEGDSWNTEAFF. The CDR3 bases are TGCGCCAGCAGCTTGGAGGGGGACAGTTGGAACACTGAAGCTTTCTTT.

V is TRBV9 and J is TRBJ1-2, with TRBD1 identical over 8 bases. Germline CDR1 is SGDLS and CDR2 is YYNGEE. With 2 bases clipped from V and 5 bases from J, the junction kept 5 bases outside the gene matches. The CDR3 covers 14 residues. The CDR3 protein is CASSVGQGLYGYTF. CDR3 DNA: TGTGCCAGCAGCGTCGGACAGGGCCTATATGGCTACACCTTC.

This clone was observed a handful of times. The rearrangement uses TRBV9 and TRBJ1-2; maybe TRBD1 (5 bases). Per the germline V gene, CDR1 is SGDLS and CDR2 is YYNGEE. Trimming stripped 0 bases from V and 5 bases from J, with 20 bases between. The CDR3 spans 17 residues. The CDR3 DNA sequence: TGTGCCAGCAGCGTAGCTAGGGGCAGGACGGTCGGATATGGCTACACCTTC. Encoded protein: CASSVARGRTVGYGYTF.

This sequence joins TRBV2 and TRBJ2-5; no firm D call. The CDR3 extends over 13 amino acids. Deletions cut 3 bases from V and 8 bases from J, with 13 bases between. From germline, CDR1 is SNHLY and CDR2 FYNNEI. As DNA, the CDR3 is TGTGCCAGCAGTGATCGGAACCGCGGAACCCAGTACTTC. This translates into CASSDRNRGTQYF.

This clone was counted only a few times. The gene calls are TRBV5-5 and TRBJ1-1; TRBD1 aligns across 8 bases. CDR1 is SGHKS and CDR2 is YYEKEE in the germline V gene (reference sequence). The CDR3 contains 14 residues. J gave up 5 bases and V 3 bases, and 6 bases lay outside the gene matches. The CDR3 sequence: CASSSGGLSTEAFF. The CDR3 DNA sequence: TGTGCCAGCAGCTCAGGGGGCCTGAGTACTGAAGCTTTCTTT.

The table lists this clone with a few counts. V gene TRBV25-1 combines with J gene TRBJ2-5, with D tentatively TRBD1 (6 bases). The germline V and J ends were trimmed by 5 bases and 1 base, with 14 bases remaining between them. CDR1 and CDR2 (germline): MGHDK, SYGVNS. The length of the CDR3 is 15 residues. The CDR3, as DNA: TGTGCCAGCAGTAAAACAAGGGGGTCCCAAGAGACCCAGTACTTC. Translation: CASSKTRGSQETQYF.

This clone was picked up a small number of times. The CDR3 DNA follows: TGTGCCAGCAGAAGGAAGCGGGGGGGCACAGATACGCAGTATTTT. It translates to CASRRKRGGTDTQYF. The V call is TRBV6-5, the J call TRBJ2-3; 9 bases line up with TRBD2. CDR1 MNHEY and CDR2 SVGAGI come from the germline V gene. V gave up 6 bases and J gave up 1 base; unmatched junction bases: 5. This CDR3 comprises 15 residues.

The chain has TRBV28 and TRBJ1-3; 7 bases fit TRBD1. Germline V gene lookup returns CDR1 MDHEN and CDR2 SYDVKM. There are 15 residues in the CDR3. The J segment lost 2 bases and the V segment lost 4 bases, leaving 5 bases of the junction unmatched. Written as DNA, the CDR3 is TGTGCCAGCAGTTATACTACAGGGGCTGGAAACACCATATATTTT. Protein sequence: CASSYTTGAGNTIYF.

The rearrangement links TRBV5-1 to TRBJ1-2; TRBD1 matches at 7 bases. The V gene's germline CDR1 is SGHRS and CDR2 YFSETQ. The V segment lost 2 bases and the J segment 4 bases; nucleotides outside the gene matches: 5. This CDR3 has 14 residues. CDR3 DNA sequence: TGCGCCAGCAGCTTCCTACGGGACAGCTATGGCTACACCTTC. Translating gives CASSFLRDSYGYTF.

This clone has just a few counts. V and J are TRBV5-1 and TRBJ1-2, with D unresolved. Germline V lookup: CDR1 SGHRS, CDR2 YFSETQ. V gave up 3 bases and J gave up 4 bases, with 7 bases separating them. CDR3 length equals 12 residues. In nucleotides, the CDR3 is TGCGCCAGCAGCTCACAGCTCTATGGCTACACCTTC. This encodes CASSSQLYGYTF.

This clone was detected only a few times. V usage is TRBV7-9 and J usage is TRBJ1-1; TRBD1 matches at 7 bases. Germline CDR1 and CDR2: SEHNR and FQNEAQ (reference sequence). The CDR3 totals 13 residues. V gave up 6 bases and J gave up 6 bases; unmatched junction bases: 7. Written as DNA, the CDR3 is TGTGCCAGCAGACAGACAGGGCGGCCTGAAGCTTTCTTT. Translated: CASRQTGRPEAFF.

This clone was recorded a few times. J is TRBJ2-2 and V is TRBV10-2, with 10 positions matching TRBD1. The CDR3 consists of 15 residues. Trimming cost V 6 bases and J 5 bases; bases outside gene matches: 6. Per germline, CDR1 WSHSY and CDR2 SAAADI. The CDR3 sequence is CASSHPGQGTGELFF. In DNA, the CDR3 is TGCGCCAGCAGCCACCCGGGACAGGGGACCGGGGAGCTGTTTTTT.

The CDR3 sequence is CASSFGTEAFF. In DNA form, the CDR3 reads TGTGCCAGCAGCTTCGGCACTGAAGCTTTCTTT. The J gene is TRBJ1-1, the V gene TRBV7-2; D unclear. V was trimmed by 3 bases and J by 4 bases, leaving 3 bases between them. The CDR3 is made up of 11 amino acids. Looked up from germline, CDR1 is SGHTA and CDR2 is FQGNSA. Using reference TRBV7-2 and TRBJ1-1 for the parts outside the CDR3, the full variable domain is GAGVSQSPSNKVTEKGKDVELRCDPISGHTALYWYRQSLGQGLEFLIYFQGNSAPDKSGLPSDRFSAERTGGSVSTLTIQRTQQEDSAVYLCASSFGTEAFFGQGTRLTVV.

The rearrangement joins TRBV27 to TRBJ2-1, with D perhaps matching TRBD2 (6 bases). The germline V gene encodes CDR1 MNHEY and CDR2 SMNVEV (reference sequence). This CDR3 has 15 amino acids. Trimming took 3 bases from V and 0 from J, leaving 9 bases between them. Written as DNA, the CDR3 is TGTGCCAGCAGTTTGGAGGGAAGCTCCTACAATGAGCAGTTCTTC. Translated: CASSLEGSSYNEQFF.

This clone showed up just a few times. This rearrangement joins TRBV10-2 to TRBJ2-2; 7 positions agree with TRBD2. Germline-derived CDR1 and CDR2 are WSHSY and SAAADI. This CDR3 is built from 15 residues. The V segment lost 6 bases and the J segment 6 bases; nucleotides outside the gene matches: 10. CDR3 residues: CASRRGEARAGELFF. CDR3 DNA: TGCGCCAGCAGACGGGGGGAGGCGAGGGCCGGGGAGCTGTTTTTT.

The chain couples TRBV11-2 to TRBJ2-7, with a weak D call TRBD2 (6 bases). This CDR3 spans 13 amino acids. V was trimmed by 1 base and J by 2 bases, leaving 6 bases between them. Germline CDR1 reads SGHAT; CDR2 reads FQNNGV. The CDR3 sequence is CASSLAGAYEQYF. CDR3 sequence (DNA): TGTGCCAGCAGCTTAGCGGGGGCCTACGAGCAGTACTTC.

The chain couples TRBV7-9 to TRBJ2-5; D not resolved. Germline CDR1 reads SEHNR; CDR2 reads FQNEAQ (reference sequence). The CDR3 extends over 14 amino acids. Trimming removed 4 bases at V and 2 bases at J, with 11 bases between. The CDR3 sequence is CASSYDTVQETQYF. The CDR3 coding sequence is TGTGCCAGCAGCTACGACACGGTACAAGAGACCCAGTACTTC.

V gene TRBV19 combines with J gene TRBJ1-1, with D perhaps TRBD1 (5 bases). The CDR3 sequence is 14 residues long. Germline loops: CDR1 LNHDA, CDR2 SQIVND (reference sequence). Trimming took off 3 bases at V and 3 bases at J, with 11 bases between the two ends. DNA for the CDR3: TGTGCCAGTAGTATTAAGGGGTTTGACACTGAAGCTTTCTTT. Amino acids: CASSIKGFDTEAFF.

This clone was detected only a few times. The CDR3 coding sequence is TGTGCCAGCAGCTTAAGGGGGAACTATGGCTACACCTTC. Translated: CASSLRGNYGYTF. The genes are TRBV7-2 and TRBJ1-2; possibly TRBD1 for D (6 bases). Germline V CDR1 and CDR2: SGHTA, FQGNSA. V shed 2 bases and J shed 2 bases, with 6 bases lying between them. The CDR3 has 13 amino acids. Full variable domain (rest looked up from reference TRBV7-2 and TRBJ1-2): GAGVSQSPSNKVTEKGKDVELRCDPISGHTALYWYRQSLGQGLEFLIYFQGNSAPDKSGLPSDRFSAERTGGSVSTLTIQRTQQEDSAVYLCASSLRGNYGYTFGSGTRLTVV.

The chain couples TRBV2 to TRBJ1-2; 7 bases are a match to TRBD1. After removal of 9 bases from V and 6 bases from J, the junction contained 10 bases not matched to a gene. This CDR3 region has 13 residues. The germline V gene encodes CDR1 SNHLY and CDR2 FYNNEI. The DNA of the CDR3 is TGTGCCAGTCTACGACAGGGTTTAAATGGCTACACCTTC. Translation: CASLRQGLNGYTF.

The chain couples TRBV28 to TRBJ1-1; no reliable D call. This CDR3 has 12 residues. Trimming cost V 6 bases and J 7 bases, with 12 bases left between them. The V gene's germline CDR1 is MDHEN and CDR2 SYDVKM. For the CDR3, the DNA is TGTGCCAGCAGCATAACTCGGGGTGAAGCTTTCTTT. Translation gives CASSITRGEAFF.

The chain has TRBV29-1 and TRBJ2-2; D not resolved. The ends were cut back, 6 bases at V and 3 bases at J, with 14 bases in the middle. CDR1 is SQVTM, CDR2 ANQGSEA, per germline. The CDR3 has 14 residues. CDR3 residues: CSVRLQADTGELFF. CDR3 coding DNA: TGCAGCGTCCGCCTTCAGGCAGACACCGGGGAGCTGTTTTTT.

This chain joins TRBV30 and TRBJ2-1, with TRBD1 matching over 10 bases. This CDR3 is built from 14 residues. Per germline, CDR1 GTSNPN and CDR2 SVGIG (reference sequence). V was pared by 6 bases and J by 5 bases, with 7 bases of the junction left unmatched. The CDR3 nucleotides read TGTGCCTGCCCCGACAGGGGGCCCGACAATGAGCAGTTCTTC. Its protein product is CACPDRGPDNEQFF.

This clone turned up a few times. This sample also contains other DNA sequences that code for the same CDR3. The gene calls are TRBV5-1 and TRBJ1-5; no clear D. CDR3 length equals 15 residues. V was cut by 0 bases and J by 1 base, with 8 bases left in between. Germline V gene sequence: CDR1 SGHRS, CDR2 YFSETQ. CDR3 sequence (DNA): TGCGCCAGCAGCTTGGACGGGGTAAGCAATCAGCCCCAGCATTTT. Protein: CASSLDGVSNQPQHF.

This sequence joins TRBV9 and TRBJ2-2; 8 nucleotides align to TRBD2. The ends lost 4 bases at V and 3 bases at J; junction bases unmatched: 8. CDR1 and CDR2 from the germline V gene are SGDLS and YYNGEE. The CDR3 extends over 16 amino acids. The CDR3, as DNA: TGTGCCAGCAGCCCAAGCGGGGGCCACTACACCGGGGAGCTGTTTTTT. Translation: CASSPSGGHYTGELFF. The whole variable domain, filled in from reference TRBV9 and TRBJ2-2, reads DSGVTQTPKHLITATGQRVTLRCSPRSGDLSVYWYQQSLDQGLQFLIQYYNGEERAKGNILERFSAQQFPDLHSELNLSSLELGDSALYFCASSPSGGHYTGELFFGEGSRLTVL.

This chain uses TRBV5-1 with TRBJ2-4; maybe TRBD1 (7 bases). Trimming removed 4 bases from V and 6 bases from J, with 23 bases in between. This CDR3 region has 17 residues. The germline V gene has CDR1 SGHRS and CDR2 YFSETQ. The CDR3 is CASSPEGQRLGGNIQYF. The CDR3 DNA is TGCGCCAGCAGCCCGGAGGGACAGAGACTCGGGGGAAACATTCAGTACTTC. Full variable domain (missing parts from reference TRBV5-1 and TRBJ2-4): KAGVTQTPRYLIKTRGQQVTLSCSPISGHRSVSWYQQTPGQGLQFLFEYFSETQRNKGNFPGRFSGRQFSNSRSEMNVSTLELGDSALYLCASSPEGQRLGGNIQYFGAGTRLSVL.

This clone has just a few counts. Germline is not matched at one junction end, which may reflect a read error. This sequence joins TRBV7-7 and TRBJ2-1; the match to TRBD1 covers 10 bases. CDR1 is SSHAT and CDR2 is FNYEAQ in the germline V gene (reference sequence). The CDR3 runs 15 residues. The CDR3 region has the DNA TGTGCTAGCAGCTTAGGGACAGGGGATAGTAGTGAGCAGTTCTTC. It translates to CASSLGTGDSSEQFF.

A few counts support this clone. J is TRBJ2-2 and V is TRBV19, with 11 bases fitting TRBD1. Germline V gives CDR1 LNHDA, CDR2 SQIVND (reference sequence). The CDR3 loop spans 17 amino acids. J was trimmed by 7 bases and V by 8 bases; bases with no gene match: 15. DNA of the CDR3: TGTGCCAGTTCCCCCTTCCCCGGGACAGGGGGGATCGGGGAGCTGTTTTTT. As protein: CASSPFPGTGGIGELFF.

A few counts support this clone. The CDR3 DNA follows: TGTGCCAGCAGCTCGAGTGTAACGGTGACCCAGTACTTC. Amino acids: CASSSSVTVTQYF. The J gene is TRBJ2-5, the V gene TRBV7-8, with D unclear. The CDR3 runs to 13 residues. Trimming cost V 4 bases and J 7 bases, with 13 bases left between them. CDR1 and CDR2 from the germline V gene are SGHVS and FQNEAQ.

This clone has just a few counts. The chain couples TRBV5-1 to TRBJ2-5; no reliable D call. CDR1 SGHRS and CDR2 YFSETQ come from the germline V gene. This CDR3 is built from 15 residues. Deletions cut 3 bases from V and 2 bases from J, with 14 bases between. CDR3 bases: TGCGCCAGCAGCTCCCTAGGAGCTGGGCAAGAGACCCAGTACTTC. Its protein is CASSSLGAGQETQYF.

This chain joins TRBV2 and TRBJ2-7; 7 bases match TRBD1. This CDR3 is built from 14 residues. V was pared by 4 bases and J by 3 bases, with 6 bases of the junction left unmatched. Looked up from germline, CDR1 is SNHLY and CDR2 is FYNNEI. As DNA, the CDR3 is TGTGCCAGCAGTGTCAGACAGGGTCACTACGAGCAGTACTTC. Amino acid sequence: CASSVRQGHYEQYF.